This T cell receptor (beta chain) appears in the sequencing data of a study of T-cell reconstitution after alpha-beta-depleted transplantation in children. A TCRbeta library incorporating unique molecular identifiers was prepared. TCRdb recomputed calls from the PCR reads with MiXCR, one row per CDR3 protein. Among roughly 110,000 distinct CDR3 sequences listed, about 9.3% were seen once. The CDR3 runs to 15 residues. Trimming took off 5 bases at V and 3 bases at J, with 20 bases between the two ends. From germline, CDR1 is DFQATT and CDR2 SNEGSKA (reference sequence). Study-wide points: After transplant, high TCRbeta diversity at day 60 in some patients arose from surviving recipient T cells and thymic progenitors.

This clonotype was found many times. Its antigen is still unknown. This receptor was taken from a boy between 2 and 15 years old with acute lymphoblastic leukemia, due to receive a stem cell transplant. The V call is TRBV20-1, the J call TRBJ2-7, with D maybe TRBD1 (6 bases). Sequences were derived from PBMCs, sampled before TCRalphabeta/CD19-depleted stem cell transplant. CDR3: CSADAGGAGVYEQYF. In DNA, the CDR3 is TGCAGTGCTGACGCCGGTGGGGCAGGGGTCTACGAGCAGTACTTC.